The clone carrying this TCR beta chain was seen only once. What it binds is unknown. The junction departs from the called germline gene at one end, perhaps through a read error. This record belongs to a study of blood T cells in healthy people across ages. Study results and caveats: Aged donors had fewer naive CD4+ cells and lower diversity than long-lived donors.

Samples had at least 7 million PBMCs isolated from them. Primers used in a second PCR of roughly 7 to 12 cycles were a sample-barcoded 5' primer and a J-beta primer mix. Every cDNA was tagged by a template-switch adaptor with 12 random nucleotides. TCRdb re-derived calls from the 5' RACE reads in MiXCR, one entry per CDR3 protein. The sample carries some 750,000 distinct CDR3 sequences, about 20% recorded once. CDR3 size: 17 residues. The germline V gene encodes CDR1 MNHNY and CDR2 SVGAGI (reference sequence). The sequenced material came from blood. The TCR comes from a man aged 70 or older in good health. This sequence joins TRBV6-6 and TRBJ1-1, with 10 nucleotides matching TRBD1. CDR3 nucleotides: TGTGCCAGCAGCTACCGTGGACAGGGGGTGCTGAACACTGAAGCTTCCTTT. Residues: CASSYRGQGVLNTEASF.